This entry lists 31 T cell receptor beta chains sequenced from one sample in a study of T cells in Graves' hyperthyroidism and ophthalmopathy. From RNA transcripts, TCR beta CDR3 regions were amplified. The HTBI primer set was used in a first-round RT-PCR of the TCR CDR3. TCRdb recomputed calls from the multiplex PCR reads with MiXCR, one row per CDR3 protein. The repertoire holds about 200,000 distinct CDR3 sequences, with less than 20% as singletons. Sequencing was performed on blood. The source of these receptors is a woman aged 50 to 60 with Graves' hyperthyroidism.

This clonotype has a handful of counts. One end of the junction is discordant with germline, which a read error may explain. The V call is TRBV12-3 or TRBV12-4, the J call TRBJ2-6, with TRBD2 matching 10 bases. The CDR3 totals 14 residues. The DNA of the CDR3 is TGTGCCAGCAGTCCCCGGACTAGCGGAAGCCTCCTTACGTTC. Its translation: CASSPRTSGSLLTF.

This clonotype appeared many times. This chain joins TRBV20-1 and TRBJ2-7, with no clear D. The CDR3 is made up of 16 amino acids. The V and J ends lost 0 bases and 0 bases respectively, with 15 bases between them. Germline-derived CDR1 and CDR2 are DFQATT and SNEGSKA (reference sequence). The CDR3, as DNA: TGCAGTGCTAGAGACACCCCCGGCAGGAGCTCCTACGAGCAGTACTTC. Its translation is CSARDTPGRSSYEQYF.

The J gene is TRBJ2-7, the V gene TRBV19; 7 positions agree with TRBD2. The J segment lost 4 bases and the V segment lost 11 bases, leaving 11 bases of the junction unmatched. In germline, CDR1 is LNHDA, CDR2 SQIVND (reference sequence). This CDR3 comprises 13 residues. CDR3 in DNA: TGTGCCGTTGGGAGGGGACCTGTATACGAGCAGTACTTC. It specifies CAVGRGPVYEQYF.

This clonotype was observed many times. V and J are TRBV27 and TRBJ2-7, with 10 bases lining up with TRBD1. Germline V gives CDR1 MNHEY, CDR2 SMNVEV (reference sequence). Trimming at V came to 2 bases and at J to 5 bases, leaving 6 bases not matched to a gene. The CDR3 totals 15 residues. CDR3 in amino acids: CASSLPGQGTHEQYF. CDR3 nucleotide sequence: TGTGCCAGCAGTTTACCGGGACAGGGGACCCACGAGCAGTACTTC.

This clonotype was recorded many times. The rearrangement uses TRBV3-1 and TRBJ2-5; TRBD2 agrees at 10 bases. CDR1 and CDR2 from the germline V gene are LGHDT and YNNKEL (reference sequence). The CDR3 sequence is 14 residues long. The ends lost 1 base at V and 7 bases at J; junction bases unmatched: 3. CDR3 sequence: CASSQVAGGGTQYF. The CDR3 DNA follows: TGTGCCAGCAGCCAAGTAGCGGGAGGCGGGACCCAGTACTTC.

This clonotype was counted ten times or more. The chain uses TRBV28 and TRBJ1-1; D is ambiguous. Germline CDR1 reads MDHEN; CDR2 reads SYDVKM. This CDR3 spans 13 amino acids. V dropped 5 bases and J dropped 5 bases, with 12 bases sitting between them. The CDR3 loop reads CASSPSPRTEAFF. DNA for the CDR3: TGTGCCAGCAGTCCGAGTCCGCGGACTGAAGCTTTCTTT.

This clonotype was recorded at least ten times. This chain uses TRBV5-1 with TRBJ1-1; TRBD1 might be the D (5 bases). This CDR3 has 15 amino acids. V gave up 2 bases and J gave up 6 bases, with 17 bases separating them. The germline gives CDR1 SGHRS, CDR2 YFSETQ. The CDR3 reads CASSFNRDFEPEAFF. CDR3 bases: TGCGCCAGCAGCTTTAACCGGGACTTTGAACCTGAAGCTTTCTTT.

This clonotype was counted between two and nine times. This chain links TRBV12-5 with TRBJ1-3, with a weak D call TRBD1 (6 bases). Germline loops: CDR1 LGHNT, CDR2 FRNRAP. CDR3 length: 16 amino acids. V gave up 5 bases and J gave up 0 bases, with 14 bases separating them. CDR3 sequence reads: CASGGQSTYSGNTIYF. The CDR3 coding sequence is TGTGCTAGTGGTGGACAGTCAACTTACTCTGGAAACACCATATATTTT.

Comments on this clonotype: A much larger clone lies a single base off, so this may be a read error. V and J are TRBV9 and TRBJ2-7; unclear D gene. CDR1 is SGDLS and CDR2 is YYNGEE in the germline V gene. CDR3 length: 16 residues. The DNA for the CDR3 is TGTGCCAGCAGCGTAGGGTTCGAATCAAATTCCTACGAGCAGCACTTC. Translated: CASSVGFESNSYEQHF.

This clonotype has a handful of counts. This chain uses TRBV18 with TRBJ2-5, with TRBD1 matching 7 bases. The germline V gene has CDR1 KGHSH and CDR2 LQKENI. There are 15 residues in the CDR3. V trimming: 5 bases; J trimming: 2 bases; junction bases outside the gene matches: 8. The CDR3 DNA is TGTGCCAGCTCATACAGGGGTCAGCCACAAGAGACCCAGTACTTC. Translated, it gives CASSYRGQPQETQYF.

This clonotype appeared many times. The chain uses TRBV12-3 or TRBV12-4 and TRBJ1-2; D is possibly TRBD1 (6 bases). CDR3 length equals 15 residues. V was cut by 8 bases and J by 3 bases, with 19 bases left in between. CDR3 sequence reads: CASLWGGRRDYGYTF. The CDR3 region has the DNA TGTGCCAGCTTGTGGGGGGGGCGCAGAGACTATGGCTACACCTTC.

A remark on this clonotype: This may be a read error: a much more frequent sequence differs by one nucleotide. The conserved final phenylalanine or tryptophan is absent from the CDR3, which likely points to a read error. The V gene is TRBV6-2 or TRBV6-3, the J gene TRBJ1-5; D possibly corresponds to TRBD1 (5 bases). V shed 2 bases and J shed 3 bases, with 8 bases lying between them. The CDR3 spans 14 residues. Per the germline V gene, CDR1 is MNHEY and CDR2 is SVGEGT. The CDR3 here is CASSYDSSNQPQHL. The DNA of the CDR3 is TGTGCCAGCAGTTACGACAGTTCCAATCAGCCCCAGCATCTT.

The sample holds one count of this clonotype. This may be a read error, as it is one base from a much larger clone. The V call is TRBV24-1, the J call TRBJ2-5; 7 bases map to TRBD1. The length of the CDR3 is 16 residues. Germline assignment: CDR1 KGHDR and CDR2 SFDVKD. CDR3 in DNA: TGTGCCGCCAGTGACCCATATGGACAGGCCGGGAAGACCCAGTACTTC. Amino acids: CAASDPYGQAGKTQYF.

This sequence joins TRBV29-1 and TRBJ1-1; TRBD1 is a possible D gene (5 bases). The V gene's germline CDR1 is SQVTM and CDR2 ANQGSEA. The CDR3 runs 15 residues. The V end lost 5 bases, the J end lost 3 bases, and 19 bases lay between the germline ends. CDR3 sequence reads: CSVIRGGDPHTEAFF. In DNA, the CDR3 is TGCAGCGTTATCCGGGGGGGGGATCCCCACACTGAAGCTTTCTTT.

V and J are TRBV5-4 and TRBJ2-7, with 12 positions matching TRBD2. The CDR3 length is 15 residues. The ends lost 4 bases at V and 1 base at J; junction bases unmatched: 3. Germline CDR1 and CDR2: SGHNT and YYREEE (reference sequence). Here the CDR3 reads CASSETSGRSYEQYF. CDR3 nucleotides: TGTGCCAGCAGCGAGACTAGCGGGAGATCCTACGAGCAGTACTTC.

This clonotype was detected ten times or more. The chain links TRBV12-3 or TRBV12-4 to TRBJ2-7, with D perhaps TRBD1 (5 bases). The V gene lost 7 bases and the J gene lost 6 bases, with 13 bases spanning the gap. This CDR3 comprises 12 residues. The CDR3 is CASNQERGEQYF. The CDR3 region has the DNA TGTGCCAGCAATCAGGAAAGGGGCGAGCAGTACTTC.

Only a few counts were recorded for this clonotype. Sequence at one end of the junction differs from germline and may be a read error. The V and J genes are TRBV11-2 and TRBJ2-5; D is unresolved. CDR3 size: 13 residues. The germline gives CDR1 SGHAT, CDR2 FQNNGV. CDR3 nucleotide sequence: TGTGCCAGCAGCTTAGAAGGGTTTGAGATCCAGTACTTC. Translating gives CASSLEGFEIQYF. Full variable domain (missing parts from reference TRBV11-2 and TRBJ2-5): EAGVAQSPRYKIIEKRQSVAFWCNPISGHATLYWYQQILGQGPKLLIQFQNNGVVDDSQLPKDRFSAERLKGVDSTLKIQPAKLEDSAVYLCASSLEGFEIQYFGPGTRLLVL.

Many counts were recorded for this clonotype. The rearrangement joins TRBV6-5 to TRBJ1-1; 7 nucleotides agree with TRBD1. CDR3 size: 17 residues. The junction had 7 bases not matched to a gene; V was cut back by 0 bases and J by 0 bases. The germline V gene has CDR1 MNHEY and CDR2 SVGAGI. The CDR3 nucleotides read TGTGCCAGCAGTTACTCTGGCAGGGGGACAATGAACACTGAAGCTTTCTTT. Protein product: CASSYSGRGTMNTEAFF.

The chain couples TRBV19 to TRBJ1-1; 9 bases agree with TRBD1. The CDR3 loop spans 14 amino acids. The V gene end was trimmed by 6 bases and the J gene end by 6 bases; junction bases not matched to a gene: 8. CDR1 and CDR2 from the germline V gene are LNHDA and SQIVND (reference sequence). For the CDR3, the DNA is TGTGCCAGTAGACACAGGGGGCAATTGTCTGAAGCTTTCTTT. Amino acids: CASRHRGQLSEAFF.

This clonotype was picked up a small number of times. This chain connects TRBV30 to TRBJ2-2, with D perhaps matching TRBD1 or TRBD2 (6 bases each). Germline V CDR1 and CDR2: GTSNPN, SVGIG (reference sequence). The CDR3 extends over 15 amino acids. Trimming removed 0 bases from V and 6 bases from J, with 14 bases in between. CDR3 DNA sequence: TGTGCCTGGAGTGTTTATGGGGGGCGGGCCGGGGAGCTGTTTTTT. Its protein product is CAWSVYGGRAGELFF.

The CDR3 sequence: CASSSTVAYEQYF. In nucleotides, the CDR3 is TGCGCCAGCAGTTCTACTGTCGCCTACGAGCAGTACTTC. This sequence joins TRBV5-1 and TRBJ2-7; D is uncertain. Trimming shortened V by 5 bases and J by 2 bases, and 11 bases separated the two germline ends. There are 13 residues in the CDR3. The germline CDR1 and CDR2 sequences are SGHRS and YFSETQ. Full variable domain (outside the CDR3, taken from reference TRBV5-1 and TRBJ2-7): KAGVTQTPRYLIKTRGQQVTLSCSPISGHRSVSWYQQTPGQGLQFLFEYFSETQRNKGNFPGRFSGRQFSNSRSEMNVSTLELGDSALYLCASSSTVAYEQYFGPGTRLTVT.

V is TRBV12-3 or TRBV12-4 and J is TRBJ2-1; perhaps TRBD2 as D (5 bases). This CDR3 is 15 amino acids long. Trimming shortened V by 5 bases and J by 4 bases, and 15 bases separated the two germline ends. The CDR3: CASSPTTPDYNEQFF. CDR3 in DNA: TGTGCCAGCAGTCCGACTACTCCGGATTACAATGAGCAGTTCTTC.

This clonotype occurred many times. The genes are TRBV5-1 and TRBJ1-1; D is uncertain. V lost 0 bases and J lost 11, with 14 bases in between. CDR3 size: 13 residues. Germline V gene data show CDR1 as SGHRS and CDR2 as YFSETQ. The CDR3: CASSLGVRDPAFF. The CDR3 nucleotides read TGCGCCAGCAGCTTGGGTGTGAGGGATCCGGCTTTCTTT.

The gene calls are TRBV2 and TRBJ2-3; 9 nucleotides match TRBD2. The CDR3 extends over 16 amino acids. In germline, CDR1 is SNHLY, CDR2 FYNNEI. J was trimmed by 1 base and V by 4 bases; bases with no gene match: 6. CDR3 amino acids: CASSVQREEGTDTQYF. For the CDR3, the DNA is TGTGCCAGCAGTGTACAGCGGGAGGAAGGCACAGATACGCAGTATTTT.

The rearrangement uses TRBV20-1 and TRBJ2-1; D tentatively fits TRBD1 or TRBD2 (5 bases each). This CDR3 is built from 16 residues. Germline values: CDR1 DFQATT, CDR2 SNEGSKA (reference sequence). Trimming left V 6 bases short and J 1 base short, with 19 bases between. This CDR3 reads CSAPGTFVGSYNEQFF. In DNA, the CDR3 is TGCAGTGCCCCCGGGACGTTCGTCGGGTCCTACAATGAGCAGTTCTTC.

The chain joins TRBV19 to TRBJ1-4; weak D call: TRBD1 (5 bases). This CDR3 has 17 amino acids. Germline assignment: CDR1 LNHDA and CDR2 SQIVND (reference sequence). V was trimmed by 3 bases and J by 4 bases, leaving 18 bases between them. The CDR3 loop is CASSIDHGTNRNEKLFF. CDR3 nucleotide sequence: TGTGCCAGTAGTATCGACCACGGGACGAATCGTAATGAAAAACTGTTTTTT.

In its sample, this clonotype was seen many times. The rearrangement links TRBV7-9 to TRBJ1-1; D gene ambiguous. V was cut by 4 bases and J by 1 base, with 10 bases left in between. Germline V CDR1 and CDR2: SEHNR, FQNEAQ (reference sequence). There are 14 residues in the CDR3. This CDR3 is CASSSERTNTEAFF. In nucleotides, the CDR3 is TGTGCCAGCAGCTCTGAACGGACGAACACTGAAGCTTTCTTT.

Many counts were recorded for this clonotype. The chain joins TRBV7-3 to TRBJ2-3; D uncertain. Per germline, CDR1 SGHTA and CDR2 FQGTGA. The CDR3 loop spans 15 amino acids. Trimming took off 5 bases at V and 0 bases at J, with 12 bases between the two ends. The CDR3 loop reads CASSPVGVSTDTQYF. The CDR3 DNA reads TGTGCCAGCAGCCCCGTGGGTGTTAGCACAGATACGCAGTATTTT.

This clonotype was recorded at least ten times. The V and J genes are TRBV20-1 and TRBJ1-1; perhaps TRBD1 as D (5 bases). This CDR3 spans 14 amino acids. CDR1 is DFQATT and CDR2 is SNEGSKA in the germline V gene (reference sequence). V lost 7 bases and J lost 1, with 16 bases in between. The CDR3 DNA reads as TGCAGTGTCCTACCCGGGACGGGGAACACTGAAGCTTTCTTT. Encoded protein: CSVLPGTGNTEAFF.

To note about this clonotype: A much larger clone sits a single nucleotide away, making a read error possible. The chain couples TRBV6-1 to TRBJ2-1; D not resolved. The CDR3 consists of 16 residues. Germline V gene lookup returns CDR1 MNHNS and CDR2 SASEGT. Trimming removed 5 bases at V and 9 bases at J, with 23 bases between. The CDR3 reads CASSKTSGYSFSEQFF. The CDR3 DNA is TGTGCCAGCAGTAAGACCTCAGGCTACTCATTTAGTGAGCAGTTCTTC.

This clonotype was seen repeatedly, ten times or more. The chain is built from TRBV4-2 and TRBJ2-3; D is undetermined. V lost 1 base to trimming and J lost 6 bases, with 14 bases between them. This CDR3 comprises 15 residues. CDR1 and CDR2 from the germline V gene are LGHNA and YNFKEQ. The CDR3 is CASSQGTVAGDTQYF. The CDR3, as DNA: TGTGCCAGCAGCCAAGGGACGGTGGCTGGCGATACGCAGTATTTT.